Listed below are T cell receptor beta chains from one sample, sequenced in a study of Tregs in tolerant kidney transplant recipients. The protocol was immunoSEQ multiplex PCR, while the TCRdb copy is restricted to in-frame clones and leaves out a portion. The table lists around 85,000 clones, under 95% of them singletons, with 0.34% in the top ten. This specimen consisted of Tregs from blood, obtained before the transplant. The receptors come from a human donor who received a combined kidney and bone marrow transplant. Both conserved end residues are part of each CDR3. A D gene is named only where the DNA matches it firmly. Only some rows state a clone size, as once, few, many or a class for expanded clones.

d_call,v_call,clone_size,j_call,cdr3_aa,cdr3_nt
TRBD2,TRBV4-1,.,TRBJ2-1,CASSQDPGLAVSYNEQFF,TGCGCCAGCAGCCAAGACCCTGGACTAGCGGTTTCCTACAATGAGCAGTTCTTC
TRBD1,TRBV18,.,TRBJ2-7,CASSPDRVLDEQYF,TGTGCCAGCTCACCCGACAGGGTATTAGACGAGCAGTACTTC
.,TRBV11-2,.,TRBJ2-5,CASSLGSTQGETQYF,TGTGCCAGCAGCTTAGGGTCCACCCAGGGTGAGACCCAGTACTTC
TRBD1,TRBV30,.,TRBJ2-6,CAWLRGNRGELSGANVLTF,TGTGCCTGGCTACGAGGAAACAGGGGGGAGCTCTCTGGGGCCAACGTCCTGACTTTC
TRBD1,TRBV5-1,.,TRBJ1-6,CASSSRTGGDSPLHF,TGCGCCAGCAGCTCGAGGACAGGGGGCGATTCACCCCTCCACTTT
.,TRBV21-1,.,TRBJ2-7,CASSYLPGLFSYEQYF,TGTGCCAGCAGCTACCTGCCGGGACTCTTCTCCTACGAGCAGTACTTC
.,TRBV5-1,.,TRBJ2-1,CASSLGQLNNEQFF,TGCGCCAGCAGCTTGGGACAGTTAAACAATGAGCAGTTCTTC
.,TRBV6-5,.,TRBJ1-2,CASSYRTNYGYTF,TGTGCCAGCAGTTACCGGACTAACTATGGCTACACCTTC
.,TRBV6-1,.,TRBJ1-2,CASSDGGQGYGYTF,TGTGCCAGCAGTGATGGGGGGCAAGGCTATGGCTACACCTTC
.,TRBV10-2,.,TRBJ2-7,CASRPGSLSYEQYF,TGCGCCAGCAGGCCCGGAAGTCTCTCCTACGAGCAGTACTTC
TRBD2,TRBV5-4,.,TRBJ2-3,CASSLKLAGQTDTQYF,TGTGCCAGCAGCTTGAAGCTAGCGGGACAGACAGATACGCAGTATTTT
TRBD1,TRBV5-4,.,TRBJ2-7,CASSLLQGAGYEQYF,TGTGCCAGCAGCTTGTTACAGGGGGCCGGTTACGAGCAGTACTTC
TRBD2,TRBV4-3,.,TRBJ2-1,CASSPGLAGGYNEQFF,TGCGCCAGCAGCCCGGGACTAGCGGGAGGGTACAATGAGCAGTTCTTC
.,TRBV28,.,TRBJ2-3,CASMSTDTQYF,TGTGCCAGCATGAGCACAGATACGCAGTATTTT
.,TRBV29-1,.,TRBJ1-1,CSGARGTEAFF,TGCTCGGGGGCCCGGGGTACTGAAGCTTTCTTT
.,TRBV29-1,.,TRBJ2-4,CSVVVDGTDKNIQYF,TGCAGCGTTGTAGTTGACGGGACCGACAAAAACATTCAGTACTTC
.,TRBV29-1,.,TRBJ2-7,CSVEKNYEQYF,TGCAGCGTCGAAAAGAACTACGAGCAGTACTTC
TRBD2,TRBV28,.,TRBJ2-7,CASSSILAGREYEQYF,TGTGCCAGCAGTTCAATACTAGCGGGAAGGGAGTACGAGCAGTACTTC
TRBD2,TRBV5-1,.,TRBJ2-1,CASSKRPGLAVVNEQFF,TGCGCCAGCAGCAAGAGACCGGGACTAGCGGTCGTCAATGAGCAGTTCTTC
.,TRBV2,once,TRBJ1-1,CASQGENTEAFF,TGTGCCAGCCAGGGTGAGAACACTGAAGCTTTCTTT
TRBD2,TRBV5-4,.,TRBJ2-7,CASSLRLAGINEQYF,TGTGCCAGCAGCTTACGACTAGCGGGAATCAACGAGCAGTACTTC
.,TRBV9,.,TRBJ1-4,CASSVDGPPNEKLFF,TGTGCCAGCAGCGTAGATGGCCCCCCTAATGAAAAACTGTTTTTT
.,TRBV6-5,.,TRBJ2-3,CASSSLVGGQYF,TGTGCCAGCAGTTCGCTAGTCGGTGGGCAGTATTTT
.,TRBV6-1,few,TRBJ1-5,CASILEGHSNQPQHF,TGTGCCAGTATCCTGGAGGGCCATAGCAATCAGCCCCAGCATTTT
.,TRBV7-2,.,TRBJ2-5,CASSLSGGREETQYF,TGTGCCAGCAGCCTTTCCGGCGGCCGGGAAGAGACCCAGTACTTC
TRBD2,TRBV7-2,.,TRBJ2-7,CASSIQAGNSYEQYF,TGTGCCAGCAGCATACAAGCGGGAAACTCCTACGAGCAGTACTTC
.,TRBV5-1,few,TRBJ2-2,CASRRGDTGELFF,TGCGCCAGCAGACGTGGGGACACCGGGGAGCTGTTTTTT
TRBD2,TRBV4-2,.,TRBJ2-7,CASSQSSGLADYEQYF,TGTGCCAGCAGCCAATCTAGTGGACTAGCGGACTACGAGCAGTACTTC
.,TRBV28,.,TRBJ1-4,CASRGTNEKLFF,TGTGCCAGCAGGGGGACTAATGAAAAACTGTTTTTT
.,TRBV7-9,.,TRBJ2-7,CASSQYTGSQTYEQYF,TGTGCCAGCAGCCAATATACAGGGTCTCAAACCTACGAGCAGTACTTC
.,TRBV25-1,.,TRBJ1-1,CASSRKLNTEAFF,TGTGCCAGCAGTCGAAAGCTGAACACTGAAGCTTTCTTT
.,TRBV7-7,.,TRBJ2-5,CASSLFGQKETQYF,TGTGCCAGCAGCTTATTCGGTCAGAAAGAGACCCAGTACTTC
TRBD1,TRBV10-3,.,TRBJ1-1,CAISDPGQKAFF,TGTGCCATCAGTGACCCGGGACAGAAAGCTTTCTTT
.,TRBV11-1,.,TRBJ1-4,CASSSSGSRVFF,TGTGCCAGCAGCTCCTCGGGCAGCCGGGTGTTTTTT
TRBD2,TRBV11-2,.,TRBJ2-1,CASSSGPGNEQFF,TGTGCCAGCTCTAGCGGCCCAGGGAATGAGCAGTTCTTC
.,TRBV6-6,.,TRBJ1-4,CASSALPGPREKLFF,TGTGCCAGCAGTGCACTACCGGGCCCCAGGGAAAAACTGTTTTTT
TRBD1,TRBV27,.,TRBJ2-1,CASRWGQGGLNEQFF,TGTGCCAGCAGGTGGGGACAGGGTGGTCTCAATGAGCAGTTCTTC
.,TRBV19,.,TRBJ2-5,CASSINQARETQYF,TGTGCCAGTAGTATAAACCAGGCGCGGGAGACCCAGTACTTC
.,TRBV4-1,once,TRBJ2-1,CASSQITATNSNEQFF,TGCGCCAGCAGCCAAATCACCGCGACTAACTCCAATGAGCAGTTCTTC
.,TRBV7-2,.,TRBJ1-2,CASSLARAATNYGYTF,TGTGCCAGCAGCTTAGCGAGGGCCGCAACTAACTATGGCTACACCTTC
.,TRBV6-1,.,TRBJ1-2,CATLQETNYGYTF,TGTGCCACTTTACAGGAGACTAACTATGGCTACACCTTC